The following is a T cell receptor beta chain sequence with its context. The antigen is not known. This sample was taken from a study of blood T cells in healthy people across ages. Primed by a sample-barcoded 5' primer and a J-beta primer mix, a second PCR proceeded for about 6 to 12 cycles. Per-sample output comprised a minimum of 3 million paired-end reads containing CDR3. One entry per CDR3 protein, called by TCRdb with MiXCR from the 5' RACE reads. The sample carries over 1,300,000 distinct CDR3 sequences, approximately 59% recorded once. Points from the study as a whole: Underestimates were what the diversity estimates from one million T cells were considered to be.

Trimming at V came to 6 bases and at J to 2 bases, leaving 3 bases not matched to a gene. Germline loops: CDR1 SGHAT, CDR2 FQDESV (reference sequence). This CDR3 has 15 amino acids. This clonotype was sampled from a man between 18 and 35 years old in good health. Sequences were obtained from blood. The gene calls are TRBV11-1 and TRBJ2-1, with TRBD2 matching 11 bases. The CDR3 spells CASRKGLAAYNEQFF. DNA for the CDR3: TGTGCCAGCAGAAAGGGACTAGCGGCCTACAATGAGCAGTTCTTC.